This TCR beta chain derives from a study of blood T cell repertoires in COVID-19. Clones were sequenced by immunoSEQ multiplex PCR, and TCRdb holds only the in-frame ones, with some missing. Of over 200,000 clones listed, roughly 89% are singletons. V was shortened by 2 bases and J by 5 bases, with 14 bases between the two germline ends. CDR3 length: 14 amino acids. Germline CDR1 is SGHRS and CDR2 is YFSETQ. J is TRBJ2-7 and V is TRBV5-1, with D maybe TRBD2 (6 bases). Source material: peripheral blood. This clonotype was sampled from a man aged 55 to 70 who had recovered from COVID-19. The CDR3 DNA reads TGCGCCAGCAGCTTCCGCGGGAACGGGGACGAGCAGTACTTC. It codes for CASSFRGNGDEQYF.